This T cell receptor beta chain was captured in a study of naive and memory T cell subsets. About this clonotype itself: The antigen is undetermined.

Points from the study as a whole: Possibly reflecting memory cells re-expressing CD45RA, a few larger clonotypes occurred in naive repertoires, especially CD8.

The beta constant-region primer was an equimolar mix of two oligonucleotides covering TRBC1 and TRBC2. Four rounds of PCR amplified the ligated cDNA using nested alpha and beta constant-region primers plus SP2. TCRdb re-derived calls from the UMI-ligation and nested PCR reads in MiXCR, one entry per CDR3 protein. Of 80,000 to 95,000 distinct CDR3 sequences in the sample, roughly 9.3% are singletons; the top ten hold 1.2%. The CDR3 covers 13 residues. CDR1 MGHRA and CDR2 YSYEKL come from the germline V gene. V lost 5 bases and J 8 bases, leaving 12 bases between the germline ends. The specimen was naive CD8+ T cells from blood. The TCR originated in a human donor in good health. The J gene is TRBJ1-4, the V gene TRBV4-1, with D perhaps TRBD1 (5 bases). The CDR3 reads CASSSRVAEKLFF. The CDR3 DNA follows: TGCGCCAGCAGCTCCAGGGTAGCCGAAAAACTGTTTTTT.